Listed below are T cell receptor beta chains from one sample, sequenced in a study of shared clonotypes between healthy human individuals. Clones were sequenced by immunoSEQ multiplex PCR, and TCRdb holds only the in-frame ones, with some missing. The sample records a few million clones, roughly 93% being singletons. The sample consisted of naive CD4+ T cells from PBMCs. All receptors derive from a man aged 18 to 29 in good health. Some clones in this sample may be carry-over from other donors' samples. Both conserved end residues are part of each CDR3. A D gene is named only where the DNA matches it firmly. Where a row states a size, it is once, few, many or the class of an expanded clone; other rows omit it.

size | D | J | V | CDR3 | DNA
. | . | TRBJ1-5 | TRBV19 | CASSPDSHSGNQPQHF | TGTGCCAGTAGTCCCGACTCTCACAGCGGCAATCAGCCCCAGCATTTT
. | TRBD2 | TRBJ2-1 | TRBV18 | CASSPWGSGSSYNEQFF | TGTGCCAGCTCACCCTGGGGTAGCGGGAGTTCCTACAATGAGCAGTTCTTC
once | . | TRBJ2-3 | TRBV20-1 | CSCGSADTQYF | TGCAGCTGTGGGAGCGCAGATACGCAGTATTTT
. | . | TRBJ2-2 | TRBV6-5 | CASSPQRGRELFF | TGTGCCAGCAGTCCCCAAAGGGGCCGGGAGCTGTTTTTT
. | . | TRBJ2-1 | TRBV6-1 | CASGTEGKTNEQFF | TGTGCCAGCGGGACTGAGGGGAAAACCAATGAGCAGTTCTTC
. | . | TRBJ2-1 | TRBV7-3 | CASSSTGASLGEQFF | TGTGCCAGCAGCTCCACGGGGGCTAGCCTCGGAGAGCAGTTCTTC
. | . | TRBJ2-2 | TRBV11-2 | CASWEGAANTGELFF | TGTGCCAGCTGGGAGGGGGCGGCCAACACCGGGGAGCTGTTTTTT
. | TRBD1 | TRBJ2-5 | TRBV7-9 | CASSAGQAQETQYF | TGTGCCAGCAGCGCGGGACAGGCTCAAGAGACCCAGTACTTC
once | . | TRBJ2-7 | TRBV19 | CASSNGYRYEQYF | TGTGCCAGTAGTAACGGGTACCGGTACGAGCAGTACTTC
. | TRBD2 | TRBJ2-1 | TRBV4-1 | CASSQPVAGGPRDEQFF | TGCGCCAGCAGCCAACCCGTAGCGGGAGGGCCGAGGGATGAGCAGTTCTTC
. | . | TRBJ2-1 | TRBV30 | CAPNHSEQFF | TGTGCCCCAAACCACAGTGAGCAGTTCTTC
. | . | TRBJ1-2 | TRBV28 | CASRPQGYYGYTF | TGTGCCAGCAGGCCACAGGGATACTATGGCTACACCTTC
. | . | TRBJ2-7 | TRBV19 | CASSIENGYEQYF | TGTGCCAGTAGTATAGAAAACGGCTACGAGCAGTACTTC
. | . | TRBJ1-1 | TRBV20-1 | CSAERFLEAFF | TGCAGTGCAGAACGGTTTTTAGAAGCTTTCTTT
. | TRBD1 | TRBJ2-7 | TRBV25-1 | CASEQGAGYEQYF | TGTGCCAGCGAGCAGGGGGCTGGCTACGAGCAGTACTTC
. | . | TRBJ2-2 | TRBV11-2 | CASSFSTGELFF | TGTGCCAGCAGCTTCTCCACCGGGGAGCTGTTTTTT
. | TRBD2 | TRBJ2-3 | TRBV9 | CASSKTSGRVEGQYF | TGTGCCAGCAGCAAGACTAGCGGGAGGGTAGAAGGGCAGTATTTT
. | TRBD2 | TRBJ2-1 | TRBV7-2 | CASSSQAGGYNEQFF | TGTGCCAGCAGCTCGCAGGCGGGGGGCTACAATGAGCAGTTCTTC
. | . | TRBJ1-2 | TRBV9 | CASSERTAYGYTF | TGTGCCAGCAGCGAGCGGACGGCTTATGGCTACACCTTC
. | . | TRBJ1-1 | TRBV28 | CASILHTNTEAFF | TGTGCCAGCATCCTCCACACGAACACTGAAGCTTTCTTT
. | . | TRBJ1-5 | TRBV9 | CASSPRQADQPQHF | TGTGCCAGCAGCCCTCGACAGGCAGATCAGCCCCAGCATTTT
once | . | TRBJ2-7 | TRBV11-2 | CASSSWSLVEQYF | TGTGCCAGCAGCTCGTGGAGTTTGGTGGAGCAGTACTTC
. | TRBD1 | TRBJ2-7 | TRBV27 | CASSPRDRGSVQYF | TGTGCCAGCAGTCCCCGGGACAGGGGTTCCGTGCAGTACTTC
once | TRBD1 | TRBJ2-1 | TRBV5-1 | CASSLAGRQGSNEQFF | TGCGCCAGCAGCTTGGCAGGACGACAGGGTTCAAATGAGCAGTTCTTC
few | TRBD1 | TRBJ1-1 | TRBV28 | CASRGQLPFKAFF | TGTGCCAGCAGGGGACAGCTCCCCTTTAAAGCTTTCTTT
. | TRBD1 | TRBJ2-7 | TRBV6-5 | CASSYPRQGPNYEQYF | TGTGCCAGCAGTTACCCTAGACAGGGACCCAACTACGAGCAGTACTTC
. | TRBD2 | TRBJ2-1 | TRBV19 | CASSLGAGVNEQFF | TGTGCCAGTAGCCTCGGGGCGGGAGTTAATGAGCAGTTCTTC
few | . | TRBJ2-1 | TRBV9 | CASSVELSDYNEQFF | TGTGCCAGCAGTGTCGAACTATCAGATTACAATGAGCAGTTCTTC
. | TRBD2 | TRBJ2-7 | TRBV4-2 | CASSQGGGQSGRALREQYF | TGTGCCAGCAGCCAAGGCGGTGGTCAGAGCGGGAGGGCTTTGCGCGAGCAGTACTTC
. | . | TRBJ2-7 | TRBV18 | CASSPEARRSSYEQYF | TGTGCCAGCTCACCCGAAGCGAGGCGGAGCTCCTACGAGCAGTACTTC